The 32 T cell receptor beta chains below were found in one sample sequenced in a study of shared clonotypes between healthy human individuals. Naive CD8 cells were CD45RO-negative, positively selected for CCR7, excluding terminally differentiated effector memory CD45RA+ cells. Only in-frame clones appear in the TCRdb table, and some are missing; sequencing was by immunoSEQ multiplex PCR. The repertoire holds roughly 810,000 clones, with around 96% as singletons. Input material: naive CD8+ T cells sorted from blood. Receptors were obtained from a man under 40 in good health.

V usage is TRBV29-1 and J usage is TRBJ2-2; the match to TRBD2 covers 14 bases. This CDR3 has 15 amino acids. CDR1 is SQVTM and CDR2 is ANQGSEA in the germline V gene. Unmatched junction bases numbered 4, after V lost 6 bases and J lost 4 bases. The CDR3 bases are TGCAGCGTGTGGACTAGCGGGAGGCCCACCGGGGAGCTGTTTTTT. This codes for CSVWTSGRPTGELFF.

This clone has a single count. The gene calls are TRBV5-5 and TRBJ1-3; D gene ambiguous. The V end was cut by 0 bases, the J end by 0 bases, with 13 bases between. The CDR3 runs to 17 residues. Germline loops: CDR1 SGHKS, CDR2 YYEKEE (reference sequence). The CDR3 here is CASSLAFPVVSGNTIYF. The CDR3 DNA reads as TGTGCCAGCAGCTTGGCCTTCCCCGTGGTCTCTGGAAACACCATATATTTT.

This clone was recorded once. The sample holds other DNA sequences that translate to the same CDR3. The rearrangement joins TRBV5-1 to TRBJ2-5; 12 nucleotides line up with TRBD2. The germline V gene encodes CDR1 SGHRS and CDR2 YFSETQ. The V segment lost 4 bases and the J segment 2 bases; nucleotides outside the gene matches: 3. The CDR3 extends over 15 amino acids. Here the CDR3 reads CASSLGLAGQETQYF. CDR3 coding DNA: TGCGCCAGCAGCCTCGGACTAGCGGGACAAGAGACCCAGTACTTC.

The DNA for the CDR3 is TGTGCCAGCATCCAAGGACTAGCGGGAAACTACGAGCAGTACTTC. Residues: CASIQGLAGNYEQYF. The chain employs TRBV6-1 and TRBJ2-7; 12 bases line up with TRBD2. V lost 7 bases and J lost 3; bases outside the gene matches: 7. The CDR3 consists of 15 residues. CDR1 is MNHNS and CDR2 is SASEGT in the germline V gene.

The rearrangement joins TRBV20-1 to TRBJ2-7, with TRBD2 matching 10 bases. V lost 6 bases, J lost 9 bases, and 5 bases stayed unmatched. Germline V gives CDR1 DFQATT, CDR2 SNEGSKA (reference sequence). The CDR3 length is 11 residues. DNA for the CDR3: TGCAGTGCCAGAACTAGCGGGGTGCAGTACTTC. Its translation: CSARTSGVQYF.

The J gene is TRBJ2-7, the V gene TRBV7-9; maybe TRBD2 (6 bases). V dropped 5 bases and J dropped 2 bases, with 13 bases sitting between them. CDR1 is SEHNR and CDR2 is FQNEAQ in the germline V gene (reference sequence). CDR3 length: 14 residues. The CDR3 coding sequence is TGTGCCAGCAGCCCCAGATGGGGGGCCTACGAGCAGTACTTC. Translation: CASSPRWGAYEQYF.

The gene calls are TRBV11-2 and TRBJ2-1; tentatively, D is TRBD2 (5 bases). V lost 5 bases and J 2 bases, leaving 10 bases between the germline ends. Germline CDR1 reads SGHAT; CDR2 reads FQNNGV. The CDR3 spans 14 residues. CDR3 coding DNA: TGTGCCAGCAGCATAACCGGGGCCTACAATGAGCAGTTCTTC. This codes for CASSITGAYNEQFF. The full variable domain, in which reference TRBV11-2 and TRBJ2-1 provide the parts outside the CDR3, is EAGVAQSPRYKIIEKRQSVAFWCNPISGHATLYWYQQILGQGPKLLIQFQNNGVVDDSQLPKDRFSAERLKGVDSTLKIQPAKLEDSAVYLCASSITGAYNEQFFGPGTRLTVL.

V usage is TRBV4-3 and J usage is TRBJ2-7, with TRBD2 matching 7 bases. V trimming: 0 bases; J trimming: 0 bases; junction bases outside the gene matches: 5. The CDR3 length is 16 residues. The germline CDR1 and CDR2 sequences are LGHNA and YSLEER. The CDR3 spells CASSQELAASSYEQYF. In DNA, the CDR3 is TGCGCCAGCAGCCAAGAGCTAGCGGCGAGCTCCTACGAGCAGTACTTC.

A single count supports this clone. This chain links TRBV7-9 with TRBJ1-5, with a possible D match to TRBD1 (5 bases). The CDR3 has 14 residues. The V end lost 4 bases, the J end lost 7 bases, and 14 bases lay between the germline ends. The germline gives CDR1 SEHNR, CDR2 FQNEAQ (reference sequence). The CDR3 region has the DNA TGTGCCAGCAGCTCCGACAGCTCCCGGCAGCCCCAGCATTTT. This sequence encodes CASSSDSSRQPQHF. The entire variable domain, with the rest obtained from reference TRBV7-9 and TRBJ1-5, is as follows: DTGVSQNPRHKITKRGQNVTFRCDPISEHNRLYWYRQTLGQGPEFLTYFQNEAQLEKSRLLSDRFSAERPKGSFSTLEIQRTEQGDSAMYLCASSSDSSRQPQHFGDGTRLSIL.

The chain recombines TRBV12-5 with TRBJ2-2, with 10 bases aligning to TRBD2. Trimming at V came to 0 bases and at J to 0 bases, leaving 7 bases not matched to a gene. This CDR3 is 19 amino acids long. CDR1 and CDR2 from the germline V gene are LGHNT and FRNRAP. CDR3 sequence reads: CASGLVLPSGGTNTGELFF. CDR3 nucleotides: TGTGCTAGTGGTTTGGTACTCCCTAGCGGGGGTACGAACACCGGGGAGCTGTTTTTT.

The chain joins TRBV27 to TRBJ2-5; TRBD2 matches 7 bases. The assigned J gene may be wrong: the sequence end matches TRBJ2-7 better. The V gene's germline CDR1 is MNHEY and CDR2 SMNVEV (reference sequence). The CDR3 contains 15 residues. Here the CDR3 reads CASSFGSSGYYEQYF. DNA for the CDR3: TGTGCCAGCAGTTTTGGGTCTAGCGGATACTACGAGCAGTACTTC.

Here the CDR3 reads CASSWGGFRNTEAFF. CDR3 nucleotides: TGTGCCAGCAGTTGGGGAGGGTTTAGGAACACTGAAGCTTTCTTT. The rearrangement links TRBV27 to TRBJ1-1; D remains ambiguous. Looked up from germline, CDR1 is MNHEY and CDR2 is SMNVEV (reference sequence). This CDR3 region has 15 residues. V lost 4 bases and J 1 base, leaving 13 bases between the germline ends.

The genes are TRBV5-4 and TRBJ2-3; D unresolved. Germline V gives CDR1 SGHNT, CDR2 YYREEE (reference sequence). Trimming left V 4 bases short and J 3 bases short, with 21 bases between. This CDR3 has 17 residues. CDR3 sequence reads: CASSQLGVIRPTDTQYF. The CDR3 region has the DNA TGTGCCAGCAGCCAACTGGGTGTTATTCGTCCTACAGATACGCAGTATTTT.

In the case of this clone: Other DNA sequences in this sample translate to the same CDR3. The chain recombines TRBV9 with TRBJ2-7, with 10 bases aligning to TRBD2. Trimming took 5 bases from V and 4 from J; bases not matched to a gene: 9. Germline V lookup: CDR1 SGDLS, CDR2 YYNGEE. The CDR3 loop spans 15 amino acids. The CDR3 region is CASSPTGTSVYEQYF. The CDR3 DNA follows: TGTGCCAGCAGTCCTACCGGGACTAGCGTTTACGAGCAGTACTTC.

The chain couples TRBV4-1 to TRBJ2-3; D call uncertain. V was pared by 1 base and J by 2 bases, with 10 bases between. The CDR3 has 15 residues. Germline CDR1 MGHRA, CDR2 YSYEKL. CDR3 protein: CASSQGRTNTDTQYF. CDR3 in DNA: TGCGCCAGCAGCCAAGGGCGGACCAACACAGATACGCAGTATTTT.

The genes are TRBV9 and TRBJ2-1; D gene uncertain. V was trimmed by 4 bases and J by 7 bases, leaving 9 bases between them. The CDR3 spans 12 residues. Germline V gives CDR1 SGDLS, CDR2 YYNGEE. The CDR3: CASSPLGNEQFF. In DNA form, the CDR3 reads TGTGCCAGCAGCCCCCTGGGGAATGAGCAGTTCTTC.

The genes are TRBV28 and TRBJ2-3; the D is unclear. Trimming stripped 3 bases from V and 2 bases from J, with 12 bases between. The CDR3 sequence is 15 residues long. Germline values: CDR1 MDHEN, CDR2 SYDVKM. The CDR3 is CASSLQDSSTDTQYF. CDR3 sequence (DNA): TGTGCCAGCAGTTTGCAAGACTCTTCCACAGATACGCAGTATTTT. Together with reference TRBV28 and TRBJ2-3, the CDR3 gives the full variable domain: DVKVTQSSRYLVKRTGEKVFLECVQDMDHENMFWYRQDPGLGLRLIYFSYDVKMKEKGDIPEGYSVSREKKERFSLILESASTNQTSMYLCASSLQDSSTDTQYFGPGTRLTVL.

This clone was observed once. The CDR3: CASSMGTSRYNEQFF. The CDR3 coding sequence is TGTGCCAGCAGCATGGGGACTAGCAGGTACAATGAGCAGTTCTTC. The rearrangement uses TRBV7-2 and TRBJ2-1; 9 bases match TRBD2. V dropped 5 bases and J dropped 4; count of bases not matched to a gene: 6. The V gene's germline CDR1 is SGHTA and CDR2 FQGNSA. There are 15 residues in the CDR3.

The V and J genes are TRBV9 and TRBJ2-3; the D call may be TRBD1 or TRBD2 (5 bases each). The CDR3 extends over 16 amino acids. CDR1 and CDR2 from the germline V gene are SGDLS and YYNGEE. Trimming stripped 0 bases from V and 0 bases from J, with 11 bases between. The DNA of the CDR3 is TGTGCCAGCAGCGTAGAGCACGGGGCTAGCACAGATACGCAGTATTTT. Translating gives CASSVEHGASTDTQYF.

The chain recombines TRBV6-1 with TRBJ1-5; a possible D gene is TRBD1 (6 bases). CDR1 MNHNS and CDR2 SASEGT come from the germline V gene. CDR3 length: 14 residues. V lost 3 bases and J lost 6, with 12 bases in between. CDR3 in amino acids: CASSEPHRVQPQHF. In DNA, the CDR3 is TGTGCCAGCAGTGAGCCCCACAGGGTTCAGCCCCAGCATTTT.

The CDR3 DNA reads as TGTGCCAGCAGTTACTCACTGGGCGAGCAGTACTTC. Protein: CASSYSLGEQYF. The chain recombines TRBV6-5 with TRBJ2-7; unclear D gene. Germline loops: CDR1 MNHEY, CDR2 SVGAGI. The CDR3 sequence is 12 residues long. Trimming removed 0 bases at V and 6 bases at J, with 6 bases between.

The table lists this clone with a count of one. J is TRBJ1-1 and V is TRBV29-1, with TRBD1 as a possible D gene (5 bases). Per the germline V gene, CDR1 is SQVTM and CDR2 is ANQGSEA. V lost 7 bases, J lost 6 bases, and 15 bases lay in between. The CDR3 covers 12 residues. CDR3 protein: CSAPSSGAEAFF. CDR3 DNA sequence: TGCAGCGCACCGTCATCGGGGGCTGAAGCTTTCTTT.

This chain links TRBV27 with TRBJ2-3; 8 bases agree with TRBD2. With V trimmed by 5 bases and J by 6 bases, 10 bases remained unmatched. CDR1 and CDR2 (germline): MNHEY, SMNVEV (reference sequence). This CDR3 spans 15 amino acids. CDR3 loop: CASSPWVSGTDTQYF. The CDR3 nucleotides are TGTGCCAGCAGTCCCTGGGTTAGCGGGACCGATACGCAGTATTTT.

The genes are TRBV13 and TRBJ1-2, with D maybe TRBD1 (5 bases). The V gene's germline CDR1 is PRHDT and CDR2 FYEKMQ (reference sequence). The V gene lost 2 bases and the J gene lost 3 bases, with 13 bases spanning the gap. The CDR3 spans 15 residues. The CDR3 sequence is CASSLSDRADYGYTF. DNA of the CDR3: TGTGCCAGCAGCTTATCCGACAGAGCCGACTATGGCTACACCTTC.

V and J are TRBV5-1 and TRBJ2-1, with D hard to call. The CDR3 contains 14 residues. Germline V gene data show CDR1 as SGHRS and CDR2 as YFSETQ. Between the trimmed V and J ends, which lost 8 bases and 6 bases, there was a span of 18 bases. The CDR3 reads CASRKENAPNEQFF. The CDR3 region has the DNA TGCGCCAGTCGAAAGGAAAATGCTCCCAATGAGCAGTTCTTC.

The V call is TRBV29-1, the J call TRBJ2-7; 8 bases match TRBD1. Germline V lookup: CDR1 SQVTM, CDR2 ANQGSEA. The CDR3 is 15 amino acids. V shed 4 bases, J shed 5 bases, and the junction held 13 bases outside the gene matches. CDR3 residues: CSVARLQTGENEQYF. The DNA of the CDR3 is TGCAGCGTTGCTCGACTTCAGACAGGGGAGAACGAGCAGTACTTC.

The chain uses TRBV20-1 and TRBJ2-3; D call uncertain. Germline assignment: CDR1 DFQATT and CDR2 SNEGSKA (reference sequence). This CDR3 contains 11 residues. The V end lost 5 bases, the J end lost 6 bases, and 9 bases lay between the germline ends. The CDR3, as DNA: TGCAGTGCTGAAAGCAGGGATACGCAGTATTTT. Translated: CSAESRDTQYF.

The gene calls are TRBV14 and TRBJ2-1; TRBD2 aligns across 9 bases. Looked up from germline, CDR1 is SGHDN and CDR2 is FVKESK. The junction had 2 bases not matched to a gene; V was cut back by 2 bases and J by 0 bases. The CDR3 consists of 16 residues. CDR3 protein: CASSQLLAGSYNEQFF. The CDR3 region has the DNA TGTGCCAGCAGCCAATTACTAGCGGGCTCCTACAATGAGCAGTTCTTC.

The chain uses TRBV5-5 and TRBJ2-7; 14 nucleotides align to TRBD2. V was clipped by 2 bases and J by 2 bases; unmatched bases: 6. Germline CDR1 SGHKS, CDR2 YYEKEE (reference sequence). This CDR3 is built from 17 residues. The CDR3 is CASSLGTSGRKAYEQYF. The DNA of the CDR3 is TGTGCCAGCAGCTTAGGGACTAGCGGGAGAAAAGCCTACGAGCAGTACTTC.

V is TRBV2 and J is TRBJ2-7, with D hard to call. Germline V gene sequence: CDR1 SNHLY, CDR2 FYNNEI. The CDR3 extends over 13 amino acids. Trimming left V 5 bases short and J 3 bases short, with 11 bases between. CDR3 in amino acids: CASSSSSGYEQYF. DNA for the CDR3: TGTGCCAGCAGTTCCTCGTCGGGCTACGAGCAGTACTTC. Full variable domain (remainder filled in from reference TRBV2 and TRBJ2-7): EPEVTQTPSHQVTQMGQEVILRCVPISNHLYFYWYRQILGQKVEFLVSFYNNEISEKSEIFDDQFSVERPDGSNFTLKIRSTKLEDSAMYFCASSSSSGYEQYFGPGTRLTVT.

A few counts support this clone. This may be a read error, as it is one base from a much larger clone. Other DNA variants within this sample encode the same CDR3. The chain uses TRBV27 and TRBJ2-1; either TRBD1 or TRBD2 may fit D (5 bases each). V lost 1 base and J lost 10, with 8 bases in between. Germline values: CDR1 MNHEY, CDR2 SMNVEV (reference sequence). This CDR3 has 12 amino acids. CDR3 in DNA: TGTGCCAGCAGTTTATTGGGGGACGAGCAGTTCTTC. Residues: CASSLLGDEQFF.

This chain uses TRBV4-3 with TRBJ2-7, with D perhaps matching TRBD1 or TRBD2 (5 bases each). V lost 0 bases, J lost 2 bases, and 11 bases lay in between. The CDR3 is made up of 15 amino acids. CDR1 and CDR2 (germline): LGHNA, YSLEER. CDR3 region: CASSQDGAETYEQYF. In DNA form, the CDR3 reads TGCGCCAGCAGCCAAGACGGGGCAGAGACCTACGAGCAGTACTTC.